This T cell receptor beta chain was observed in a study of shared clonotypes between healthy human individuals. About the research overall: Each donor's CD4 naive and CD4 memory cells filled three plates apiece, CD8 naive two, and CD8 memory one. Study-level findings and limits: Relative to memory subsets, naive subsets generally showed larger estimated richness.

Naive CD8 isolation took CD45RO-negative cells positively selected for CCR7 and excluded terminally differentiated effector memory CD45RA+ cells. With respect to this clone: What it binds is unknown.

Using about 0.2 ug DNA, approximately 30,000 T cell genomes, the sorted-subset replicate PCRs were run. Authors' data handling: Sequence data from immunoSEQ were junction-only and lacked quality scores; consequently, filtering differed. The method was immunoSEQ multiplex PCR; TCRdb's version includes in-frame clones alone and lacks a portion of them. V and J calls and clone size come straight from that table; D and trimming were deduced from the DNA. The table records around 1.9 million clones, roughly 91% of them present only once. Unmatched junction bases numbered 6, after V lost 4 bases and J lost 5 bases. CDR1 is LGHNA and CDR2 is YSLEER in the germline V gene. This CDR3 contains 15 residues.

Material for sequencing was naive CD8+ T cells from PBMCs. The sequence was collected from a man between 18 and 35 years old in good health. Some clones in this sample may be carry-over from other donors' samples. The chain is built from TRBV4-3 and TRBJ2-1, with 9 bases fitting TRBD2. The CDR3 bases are TGCGCCAGCAGCCTGGGGCGGGAGGGGGACAATGAGCAGTTCTTC. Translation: CASSLGREGDNEQFF.